These 5 T cell receptor beta chains originate from one sample sequenced in a study of T cell changes during pregnancy in multiple sclerosis (dated by TCRdb to the late 2010s). The protocol used for the library was the immunoSEQ multiplex PCR assay. Drawn from immuneACCESS, this table holds only the in-frame rearrangements with V and J called that TCRdb kept. Clones are partly lost; checked studies trace under half to an unresolved V gene and leave the rest unexplained. The sample table lists 50,000 or so clones, around 93% of them with a count of one. The biggest ten clones account for roughly 4% of the sample. The sample in question was CD8+ T cells from peripheral blood mononuclear cells, obtained after pregnancy. All receptors come from a female donor with multiple sclerosis, enrolled in a pregnancy study.

The J gene is TRBJ2-3, the V gene TRBV2; D may be TRBD2 (6 bases). Germline V gives CDR1 SNHLY, CDR2 FYNNEI. CDR3 length: 14 amino acids. V was pared by 8 bases and J by 4 bases, with 16 bases between. The CDR3 region is CASCWGVGSDTQYF. DNA of the CDR3: TGTGCCAGCTGTTGGGGGGTGGGTTCAGATACGCAGTATTTT.

The chain carries TRBV7-9 and TRBJ2-2; 7 bases are shared with TRBD1. V shed 5 bases and J 4 bases; nucleotides not matched to a gene: 4. The CDR3 length is 14 residues. Germline CDR1 SEHNR, CDR2 FQNEAQ (reference sequence). The CDR3: CASSNRDSTGELFF. Written as DNA, the CDR3 is TGTGCCAGCAGCAACCGGGACAGCACCGGGGAGCTGTTTTTT.

V and J are TRBV29-1 and TRBJ2-1, with a weak D call TRBD2 (6 bases). Germline assignment: CDR1 SQVTM and CDR2 ANQGSEA. The ends were cut back, 3 bases at V and 6 bases at J, with 6 bases in the middle. The CDR3 sequence is 11 residues long. CDR3: CSVEGGNEQFF. The DNA of the CDR3 is TGCAGCGTTGAGGGGGGCAATGAGCAGTTCTTC.

The chain uses TRBV11-3 and TRBJ2-3; D unclear. The CDR3 totals 13 residues. In germline, CDR1 is SGHNT, CDR2 YENEEA. V dropped 3 bases and J dropped 6 bases, with 10 bases sitting between them. The CDR3 sequence is CASSLEPPDTQYF. DNA for the CDR3: TGTGCCAGCAGCTTGGAGCCTCCCGATACGCAGTATTTT.

The CDR3 coding sequence is TGTGCCAGCAGTGAAGGACTCGGCCCGGATACGCAGTATTTT. Protein sequence: CASSEGLGPDTQYF. The J gene is TRBJ2-3, the V gene TRBV6-4; possibly TRBD2 for D (5 bases). Trimming cost V 3 bases and J 6 bases, with 13 bases left between them. The CDR3 consists of 14 residues. Per germline, CDR1 MRHNA and CDR2 SNTAGT.